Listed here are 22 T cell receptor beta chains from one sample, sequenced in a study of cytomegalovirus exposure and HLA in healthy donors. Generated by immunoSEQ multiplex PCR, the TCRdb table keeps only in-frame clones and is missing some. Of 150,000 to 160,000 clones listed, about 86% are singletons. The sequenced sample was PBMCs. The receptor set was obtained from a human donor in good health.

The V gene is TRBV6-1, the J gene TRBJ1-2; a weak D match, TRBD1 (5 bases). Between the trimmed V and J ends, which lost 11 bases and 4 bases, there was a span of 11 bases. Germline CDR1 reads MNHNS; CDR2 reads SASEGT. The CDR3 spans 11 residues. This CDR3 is CAGAAGYGYTF. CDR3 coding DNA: TGTGCCGGGGCAGCAGGCTATGGCTACACCTTC.

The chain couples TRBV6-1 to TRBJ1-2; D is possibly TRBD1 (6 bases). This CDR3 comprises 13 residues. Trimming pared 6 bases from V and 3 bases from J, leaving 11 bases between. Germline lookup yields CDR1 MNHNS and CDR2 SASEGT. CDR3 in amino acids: CASRTGQHYGYTF. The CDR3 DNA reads TGTGCCAGCAGGACAGGACAGCACTATGGCTACACCTTC.

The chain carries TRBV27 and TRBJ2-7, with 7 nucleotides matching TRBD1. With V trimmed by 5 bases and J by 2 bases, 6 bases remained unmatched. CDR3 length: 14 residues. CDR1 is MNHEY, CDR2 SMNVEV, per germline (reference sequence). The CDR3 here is CASSRDGTAYEQYF. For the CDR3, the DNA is TGTGCCAGCAGTAGAGACGGGACAGCCTACGAGCAGTACTTC.

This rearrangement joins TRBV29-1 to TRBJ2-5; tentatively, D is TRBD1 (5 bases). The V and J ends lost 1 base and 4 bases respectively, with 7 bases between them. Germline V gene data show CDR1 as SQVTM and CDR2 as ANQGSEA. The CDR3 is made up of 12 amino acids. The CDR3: CSVEARGETQYF. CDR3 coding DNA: TGCAGCGTTGAAGCTAGGGGAGAGACCCAGTACTTC.

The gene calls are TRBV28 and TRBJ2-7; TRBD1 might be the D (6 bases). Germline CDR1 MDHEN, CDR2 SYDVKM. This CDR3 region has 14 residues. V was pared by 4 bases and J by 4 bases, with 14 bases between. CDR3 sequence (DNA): TGTGCCAGCAGTTCGGACAGTCGCCTGTACGAGCAGTACTTC. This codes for CASSSDSRLYEQYF.

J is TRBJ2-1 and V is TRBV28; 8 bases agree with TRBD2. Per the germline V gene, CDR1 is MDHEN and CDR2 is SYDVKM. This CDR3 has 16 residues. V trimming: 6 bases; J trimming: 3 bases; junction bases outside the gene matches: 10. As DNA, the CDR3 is TGTGCCAGCAGACAACAATCCGGGACTAGCTACAATGAGCAGTTCTTC. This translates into CASRQQSGTSYNEQFF. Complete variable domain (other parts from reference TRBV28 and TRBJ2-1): DVKVTQSSRYLVKRTGEKVFLECVQDMDHENMFWYRQDPGLGLRLIYFSYDVKMKEKGDIPEGYSVSREKKERFSLILESASTNQTSMYLCASRQQSGTSYNEQFFGPGTRLTVL.

In DNA, the CDR3 is TGTGCCAGTGGGAGTCAGGACGGCGAGCAGTACTTC. Protein product: CASGSQDGEQYF. V gene TRBV19 combines with J gene TRBJ2-7, with D maybe TRBD2 (5 bases). V was shortened by 8 bases and J by 6 bases, with 14 bases between the two germline ends. CDR3 size: 12 residues. Looked up from germline, CDR1 is LNHDA and CDR2 is SQIVND (reference sequence).

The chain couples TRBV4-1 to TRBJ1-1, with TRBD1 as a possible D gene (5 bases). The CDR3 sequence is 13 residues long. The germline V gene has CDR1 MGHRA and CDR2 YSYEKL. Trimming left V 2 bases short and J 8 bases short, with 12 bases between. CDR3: CASSQMVRQEAFF. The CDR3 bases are TGCGCCAGCAGCCAAATGGTGAGACAGGAAGCTTTCTTT.

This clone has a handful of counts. Here the CDR3 reads CASSQERGATGTDTQYF. DNA of the CDR3: TGCGCCAGCAGCCAAGAGCGGGGGGCGACGGGCACAGATACGCAGTATTTT. V and J are TRBV4-3 and TRBJ2-3; 8 nucleotides align to TRBD2. The ends lost 0 bases at V and 1 base at J; junction bases unmatched: 6. This CDR3 contains 17 residues. Germline values: CDR1 LGHNA, CDR2 YSLEER.

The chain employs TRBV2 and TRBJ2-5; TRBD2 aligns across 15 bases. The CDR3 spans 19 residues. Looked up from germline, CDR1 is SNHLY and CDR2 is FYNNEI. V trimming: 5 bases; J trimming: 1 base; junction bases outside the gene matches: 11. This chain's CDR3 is CASSPIPGLAGGAQETQYF. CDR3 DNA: TGTGCCAGCAGTCCTATCCCGGGACTAGCGGGAGGCGCCCAAGAGACCCAGTACTTC. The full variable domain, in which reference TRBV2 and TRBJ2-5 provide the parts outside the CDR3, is EPEVTQTPSHQVTQMGQEVILRCVPISNHLYFYWYRQILGQKVEFLVSFYNNEISEKSEIFDDQFSVERPDGSNFTLKIRSTKLEDSAMYFCASSPIPGLAGGAQETQYFGPGTRLLVL.

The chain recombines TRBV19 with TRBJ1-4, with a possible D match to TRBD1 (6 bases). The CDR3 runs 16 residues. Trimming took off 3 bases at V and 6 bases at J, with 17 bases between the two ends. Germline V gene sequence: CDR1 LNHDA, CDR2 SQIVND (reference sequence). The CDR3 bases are TGTGCCAGTAGTATCGCTCAGGGGATTAAAGATGAAAAACTGTTTTTT. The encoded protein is CASSIAQGIKDEKLFF.

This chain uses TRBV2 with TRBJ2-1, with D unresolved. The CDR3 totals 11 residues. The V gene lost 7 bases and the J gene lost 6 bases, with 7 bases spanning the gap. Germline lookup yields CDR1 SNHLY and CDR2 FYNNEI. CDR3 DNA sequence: TGTGCCAGCAACCCGAGCAATGAGCAGTTCTTC. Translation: CASNPSNEQFF.

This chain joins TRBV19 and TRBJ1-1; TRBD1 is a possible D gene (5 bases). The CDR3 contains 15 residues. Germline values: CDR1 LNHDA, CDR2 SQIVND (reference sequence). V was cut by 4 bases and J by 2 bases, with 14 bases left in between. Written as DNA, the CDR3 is TGTGCCAGTAGTAGGGCGACAGAAGTAAACACTGAAGCTTTCTTT. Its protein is CASSRATEVNTEAFF.

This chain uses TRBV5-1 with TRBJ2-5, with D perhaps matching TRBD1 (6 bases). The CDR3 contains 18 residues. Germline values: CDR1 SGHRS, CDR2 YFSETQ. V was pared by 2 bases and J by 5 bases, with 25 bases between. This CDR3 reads CASSFGGNSNRVGETQYF. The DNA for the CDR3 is TGCGCCAGCAGCTTTGGGGGTAATTCCAACAGGGTCGGGGAGACCCAGTACTTC.

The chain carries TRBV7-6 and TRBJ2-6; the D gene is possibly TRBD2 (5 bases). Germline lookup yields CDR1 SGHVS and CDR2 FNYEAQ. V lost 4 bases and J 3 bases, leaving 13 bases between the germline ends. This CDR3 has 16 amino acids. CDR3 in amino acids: CASSSISRVGANVLTF. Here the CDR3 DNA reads TGTGCCAGCAGCTCTATTTCGAGGGTTGGGGCCAACGTCCTGACTTTC.

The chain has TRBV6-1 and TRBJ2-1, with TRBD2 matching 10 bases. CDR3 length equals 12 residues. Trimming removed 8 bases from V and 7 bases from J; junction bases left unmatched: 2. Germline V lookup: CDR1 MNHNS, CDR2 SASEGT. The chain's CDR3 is CASGTSENEQFF. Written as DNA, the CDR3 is TGTGCCAGCGGGACTAGCGAGAATGAGCAGTTCTTC.

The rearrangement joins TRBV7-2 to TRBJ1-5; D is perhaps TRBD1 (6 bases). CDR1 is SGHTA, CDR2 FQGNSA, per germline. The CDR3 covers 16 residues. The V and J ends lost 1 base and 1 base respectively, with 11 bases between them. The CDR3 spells CASSLEAGESNQPQHF. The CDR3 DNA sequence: TGTGCCAGCAGCTTAGAGGCAGGGGAAAGCAATCAGCCCCAGCATTTT.

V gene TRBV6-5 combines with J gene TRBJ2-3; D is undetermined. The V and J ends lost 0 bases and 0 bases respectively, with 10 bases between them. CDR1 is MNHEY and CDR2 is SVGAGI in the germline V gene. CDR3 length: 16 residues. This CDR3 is CASSYSTWASTDTQYF. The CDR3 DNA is TGTGCCAGCAGTTACTCGACGTGGGCTAGCACAGATACGCAGTATTTT.

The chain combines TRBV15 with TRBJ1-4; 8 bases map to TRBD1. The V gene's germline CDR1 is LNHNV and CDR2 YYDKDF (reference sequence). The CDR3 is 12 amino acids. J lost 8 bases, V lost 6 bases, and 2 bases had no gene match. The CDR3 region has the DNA TGTGCCACCAGGAGGACAGGGGAAAAACTGTTTTTT. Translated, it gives CATRRTGEKLFF.

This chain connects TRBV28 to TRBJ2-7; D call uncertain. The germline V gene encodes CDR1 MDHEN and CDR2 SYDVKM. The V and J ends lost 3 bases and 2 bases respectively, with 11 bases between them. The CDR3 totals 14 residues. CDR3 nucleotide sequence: TGTGCCAGCAGTTTCGAGAGGATGGCCTACGAGCAGTACTTC. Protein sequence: CASSFERMAYEQYF. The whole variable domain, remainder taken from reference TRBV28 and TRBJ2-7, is DVKVTQSSRYLVKRTGEKVFLECVQDMDHENMFWYRQDPGLGLRLIYFSYDVKMKEKGDIPEGYSVSREKKERFSLILESASTNQTSMYLCASSFERMAYEQYFGPGTRLTVT.

The CDR3, as DNA: TGTGCCAGTGAATCTAAAACAGGGGGCGGGCAGCCCCAGCATTTT. Its protein product is CASESKTGGGQPQHF. The rearrangement uses TRBV19 and TRBJ1-5; 9 bases are shared with TRBD1. The CDR3 has 15 amino acids. Germline assignment: CDR1 LNHDA and CDR2 SQIVND (reference sequence). The junction had 12 bases not matched to a gene; V was cut back by 8 bases and J by 7 bases.

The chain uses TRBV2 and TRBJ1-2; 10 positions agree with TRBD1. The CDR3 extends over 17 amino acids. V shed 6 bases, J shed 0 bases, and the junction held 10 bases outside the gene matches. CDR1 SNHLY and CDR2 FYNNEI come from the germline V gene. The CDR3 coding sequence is TGTGCCAGCAGGGACCCCGGGACAGGGGATGCTAACTATGGCTACACCTTC. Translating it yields CASRDPGTGDANYGYTF.